One sample yielded the 9 T cell receptor beta chains listed below, sequenced in a study of cytomegalovirus exposure and HLA in healthy donors. Both 60 Vbeta primers and 13 Jbeta primers went into the PCR. TCRdb's table, derived via immunoSEQ multiplex PCR, lists solely in-frame clones and lacks some. Among 150,000 to 200,000 clones, about 81% were seen once, and the ten largest hold around 2%. What was sequenced was PBMCs. The receptors originated from a young woman in good health and CMV-seropositive.

The chain combines TRBV13 with TRBJ1-1; a possible D gene is TRBD1 (5 bases). V lost 5 bases and J lost 5, with 9 bases in between. Germline lookup yields CDR1 PRHDT and CDR2 FYEKMQ (reference sequence). The CDR3 is 12 amino acids. CDR3 bases: TGTGCCAGCAGCCCGGGGGGGACTGAAGCTTTCTTT. It yields the protein CASSPGGTEAFF.

The V call is TRBV30, the J call TRBJ1-5; D may be TRBD1 (5 bases). The CDR3 sequence is 15 residues long. V was clipped by 2 bases and J by 1 base, with 12 bases between them. From germline, CDR1 is GTSNPN and CDR2 SVGIG (reference sequence). The CDR3 protein is CAWSWLGGSNQPQHF. The CDR3 region has the DNA TGTGCCTGGAGTTGGTTGGGGGGGAGCAATCAGCCCCAGCATTTT.

This clone is a singleton in its sample. This chain links TRBV6-5 with TRBJ1-1; D ambiguous. V gave up 5 bases and J gave up 1 base, with 8 bases separating them. CDR1 is MNHEY, CDR2 SVGAGI, per germline. The CDR3 is 13 amino acids. The CDR3 region is CASSAGPNTEAFF. The CDR3 DNA follows: TGTGCCAGCAGTGCGGGCCCGAACACTGAAGCTTTCTTT.

The V and J genes are TRBV19 and TRBJ2-5; D is unclear. This CDR3 has 15 amino acids. Germline CDR1 is LNHDA and CDR2 is SQIVND (reference sequence). With 3 bases removed from V and 2 bases from J, the gap between germline ends came to 13 bases. CDR3 sequence: CASSISARGQETQYF. The DNA of the CDR3 is TGTGCCAGTAGTATCTCGGCCCGAGGACAAGAGACCCAGTACTTC.

Concerning this clone itself: The same CDR3 also results from other DNA sequences found in this sample. The J gene is TRBJ2-7, the V gene TRBV5-4; TRBD1 aligns across 10 bases. CDR1 and CDR2 from the germline V gene are SGHNT and YYREEE (reference sequence). V trimming: 2 bases; J trimming: 2 bases; junction bases outside the gene matches: 1. The CDR3 runs 14 residues. CDR3 sequence (DNA): TGTGCCAGCAGCTTAGGACAGGGGGCCTACGAGCAGTACTTC. Translating gives CASSLGQGAYEQYF.

The chain is built from TRBV7-9 and TRBJ2-3; 11 bases align to TRBD1. The junction had 7 bases not matched to a gene; V was cut back by 3 bases and J by 5 bases. The germline V gene has CDR1 SEHNR and CDR2 FQNEAQ (reference sequence). CDR3 length equals 16 residues. The DNA for the CDR3 is TGTGCCAGCAGCTTCCCGGGACAGGGGGACGGAGATACGCAGTATTTT. Its protein is CASSFPGQGDGDTQYF. The entire variable domain, with the rest obtained from reference TRBV7-9 and TRBJ2-3, is as follows: DTGVSQNPRHKITKRGQNVTFRCDPISEHNRLYWYRQTLGQGPEFLTYFQNEAQLEKSRLLSDRFSAERPKGSFSTLEIQRTEQGDSAMYLCASSFPGQGDGDTQYFGPGTRLTVL.

The chain has TRBV27 and TRBJ2-5; D is unclear. V lost 6 bases to trimming and J lost 5 bases, with 25 bases between them. The CDR3 consists of 17 residues. CDR1 MNHEY and CDR2 SMNVEV come from the germline V gene (reference sequence). The CDR3 DNA follows: TGTGCCAGCAGGTTAGTTGGGTTTACAATTCCGGAGGAGACCCAGTACTTC. It codes for CASRLVGFTIPEETQYF.

The chain couples TRBV7-3 to TRBJ2-3, with TRBD2 identical over 9 bases. The CDR3 covers 15 residues. The trim removed 4 bases at V and 3 bases at J, leaving 5 bases unmatched. CDR1 SGHTA and CDR2 FQGTGA come from the germline V gene. CDR3 loop: CASSSGGGETDTQYF. CDR3 DNA: TGTGCCAGCAGCTCAGGCGGGGGGGAGACAGATACGCAGTATTTT.

The chain has TRBV6-1 and TRBJ2-5; 7 bases map to TRBD1. The junction had 7 bases not matched to a gene; V was cut back by 8 bases and J by 4 bases. CDR1 is MNHNS and CDR2 is SASEGT in the germline V gene. The CDR3 has 13 amino acids. The CDR3 nucleotides are TGTGCCAGCCTCCGATCAGGGGGAGAGACCCAGTACTTC. Translating it yields CASLRSGGETQYF.